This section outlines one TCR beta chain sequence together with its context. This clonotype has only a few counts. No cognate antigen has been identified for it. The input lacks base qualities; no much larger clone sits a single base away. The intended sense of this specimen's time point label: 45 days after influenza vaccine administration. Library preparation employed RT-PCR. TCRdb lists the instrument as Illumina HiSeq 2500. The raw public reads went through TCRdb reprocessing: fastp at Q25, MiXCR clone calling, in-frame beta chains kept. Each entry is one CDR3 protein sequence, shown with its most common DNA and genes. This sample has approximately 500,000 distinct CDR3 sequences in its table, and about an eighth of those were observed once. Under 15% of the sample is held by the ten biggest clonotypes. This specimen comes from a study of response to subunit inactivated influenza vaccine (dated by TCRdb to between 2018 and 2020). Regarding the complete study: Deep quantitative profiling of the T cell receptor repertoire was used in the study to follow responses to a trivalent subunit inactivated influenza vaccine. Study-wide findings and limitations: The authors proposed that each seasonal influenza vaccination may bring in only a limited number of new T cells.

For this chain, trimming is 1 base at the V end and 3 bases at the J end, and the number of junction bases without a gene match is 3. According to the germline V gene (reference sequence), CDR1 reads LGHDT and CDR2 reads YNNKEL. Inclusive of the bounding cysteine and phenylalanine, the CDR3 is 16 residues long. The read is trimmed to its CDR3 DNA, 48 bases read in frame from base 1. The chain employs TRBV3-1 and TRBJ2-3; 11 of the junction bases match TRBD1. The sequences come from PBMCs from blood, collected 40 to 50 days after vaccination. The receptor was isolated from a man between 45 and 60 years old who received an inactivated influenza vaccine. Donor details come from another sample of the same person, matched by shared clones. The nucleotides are TGTGCCAGCAGCCAAGCCGGGACAGGGGGTACAGATACGCAGTATTTT. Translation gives CASSQAGTGGTDTQYF.